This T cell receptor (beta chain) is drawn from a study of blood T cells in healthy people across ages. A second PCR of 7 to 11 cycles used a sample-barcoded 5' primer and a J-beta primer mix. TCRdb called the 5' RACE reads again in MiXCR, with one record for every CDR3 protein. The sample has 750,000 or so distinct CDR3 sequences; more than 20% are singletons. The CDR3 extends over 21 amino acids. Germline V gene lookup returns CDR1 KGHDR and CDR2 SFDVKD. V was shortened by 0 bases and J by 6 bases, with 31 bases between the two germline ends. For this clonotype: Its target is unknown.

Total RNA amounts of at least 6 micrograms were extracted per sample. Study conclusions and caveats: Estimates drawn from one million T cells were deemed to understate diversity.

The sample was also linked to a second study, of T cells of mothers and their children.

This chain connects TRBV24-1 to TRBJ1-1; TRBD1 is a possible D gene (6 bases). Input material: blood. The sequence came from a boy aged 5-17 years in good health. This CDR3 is CATSDLPRGEGLLTAPPEAFF. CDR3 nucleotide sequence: TGTGCCACCAGTGATTTGCCCAGGGGCGAGGGCCTACTCACCGCTCCCCCTGAAGCTTTCTTT.